The 11 T cell receptor beta chains below come from one sample, sequenced in a study of early T cells in non-severe SARS-CoV-2 infection (dated by TCRdb to the early 2020s). Preparation of the library involved 5' RACE. Instrument used: NextSeq 500. TCRdb applied fastp at Q25 and MiXCR to the public reads, then kept only in-frame beta chains. Identical CDR3 proteins give one entry, which carries the most common genes and DNA. In all, the sample holds approximately 70,000 distinct CDR3 sequences, and over 10% of those were seen once. The biggest ten clones account for 2.7% of the sample. This material consisted of whole blood, taken at baseline. The source is an adult who was a healthcare worker with PCR-confirmed SARS-CoV-2 infection or an uninfected control (not recorded which).

The sample holds a few counts of this clonotype. The V call is TRBV7-8, the J call TRBJ1-1, with a tentative D call TRBD1 (5 bases). CDR1 and CDR2 (germline): SGHVS, FQNEAQ. The CDR3 consists of 15 residues. The V end lost 1 base, the J end lost 5 bases, and 14 bases lay between the germline ends. The CDR3 DNA is TGTGCCAGCAGCTTAGGGGGAGGACACCCAACTGAAGCTTTCTTT. Translated, it gives CASSLGGGHPTEAFF.

V gene TRBV6-6 combines with J gene TRBJ1-2; D is perhaps TRBD1 (5 bases). V gave up 5 bases and J gave up 5 bases, with 18 bases separating them. In germline, CDR1 is MNHNY, CDR2 SVGAGI (reference sequence). The CDR3 has 15 residues. In nucleotides, the CDR3 is TGTGCCAGCAGTAAGCGGGGGGAGGGCCCGTATGGCTACACCTTC. Translating it yields CASSKRGEGPYGYTF.

The table lists this clonotype with a few counts. This chain links TRBV27 with TRBJ1-5; D remains ambiguous. V lost 3 bases and J 7 bases, leaving 10 bases between the germline ends. The CDR3 contains 13 residues. The V gene's germline CDR1 is MNHEY and CDR2 SMNVEV (reference sequence). The CDR3 loop reads CASSFIHGQPQHF. CDR3 DNA: TGTGCCAGCAGTTTTATACACGGCCAGCCCCAGCATTTT.

Many counts were recorded for this clonotype. The rearrangement links TRBV14 to TRBJ2-5, with a tentative D call TRBD1 (5 bases). Deletions cut 4 bases from V and 7 bases from J, with 13 bases between. The CDR3 sequence is 13 residues long. Looked up from germline, CDR1 is SGHDN and CDR2 is FVKESK. The CDR3 sequence: CASSPFDGATQYF. The CDR3 region has the DNA TGTGCCAGCAGCCCCTTCGATGGGGCGACCCAGTACTTC.

The chain uses TRBV20-1 and TRBJ2-3, with D unresolved. V gave up 6 bases and J gave up 6 bases, with 10 bases separating them. The CDR3 spans 11 residues. Looked up from germline, CDR1 is DFQATT and CDR2 is SNEGSKA (reference sequence). This CDR3 is CSAPLVDTQYF. The CDR3, as DNA: TGCAGTGCCCCCCTGGTTGATACGCAGTATTTT.

This clonotype turned up a few times. The rearrangement joins TRBV20-1 to TRBJ2-3; the D gene is possibly TRBD2 (6 bases). V was pared by 0 bases and J by 6 bases, with 16 bases between. Germline CDR1 DFQATT, CDR2 SNEGSKA (reference sequence). There are 15 residues in the CDR3. CDR3 amino acids: CSARDTRGLQDTQYF. The CDR3 coding sequence is TGCAGTGCTAGAGATACGCGGGGACTTCAGGATACGCAGTATTTT.

This clonotype was detected a few times. J is TRBJ2-1 and V is TRBV6-4; D is possibly TRBD2 (6 bases). The CDR3 is 14 amino acids. The V end was cut by 8 bases, the J end by 4 bases, with 15 bases between. Per germline, CDR1 MRHNA and CDR2 SNTAGT. DNA of the CDR3: TGTGCCAGCCCCAAACCAGGGAGGTACAATGAGCAGTTCTTC. It translates to CASPKPGRYNEQFF.

The chain uses TRBV6-5 and TRBJ2-7; D could derive from TRBD1 or TRBD2 (6 bases each). The germline V and J ends were trimmed by 7 bases and 0 bases, with 25 bases remaining between them. The CDR3 sequence is 18 residues long. CDR1 and CDR2 from the germline V gene are MNHEY and SVGAGI. The CDR3 bases are TGTGCCAGCACCCCACGGGGGCCTCGGGCAGGGAGCTCCTACGAGCAGTACTTC. Translation: CASTPRGPRAGSSYEQYF.

V usage is TRBV27 and J usage is TRBJ1-6; D uncertain. There are 16 residues in the CDR3. The V end was cut by 5 bases, the J end by 5 bases, with 16 bases between. Germline loops: CDR1 MNHEY, CDR2 SMNVEV (reference sequence). CDR3 DNA sequence: TGTGCCAGCAGTAAACAGCCCGATTCACATAATTCACCCCTCCACTTT. Translated, it gives CASSKQPDSHNSPLHF.

This clonotype turned up a few times. J is TRBJ2-1 and V is TRBV5-5, with D possibly matching TRBD2 (6 bases). V gave up 0 bases and J gave up 0 bases, with 16 bases separating them. The germline gives CDR1 SGHKS, CDR2 YYEKEE (reference sequence). The CDR3 sequence is 18 residues long. The CDR3 sequence is CASSLAGLVLSSYNEQFF. Here the CDR3 DNA reads TGTGCCAGCAGCTTGGCGGGACTTGTTTTGAGCTCCTACAATGAGCAGTTCTTC.

The chain recombines TRBV28 with TRBJ2-7, with a tentative D call TRBD2 (7 bases). The CDR3 has 14 amino acids. V shed 7 bases and J shed 2 bases, with 15 bases lying between them. Germline CDR1 is MDHEN and CDR2 is SYDVKM. CDR3: CASTSLGGAYEQYF. The CDR3 DNA follows: TGTGCCAGCACCTCCTTAGGGGGGGCCTACGAGCAGTACTTC.